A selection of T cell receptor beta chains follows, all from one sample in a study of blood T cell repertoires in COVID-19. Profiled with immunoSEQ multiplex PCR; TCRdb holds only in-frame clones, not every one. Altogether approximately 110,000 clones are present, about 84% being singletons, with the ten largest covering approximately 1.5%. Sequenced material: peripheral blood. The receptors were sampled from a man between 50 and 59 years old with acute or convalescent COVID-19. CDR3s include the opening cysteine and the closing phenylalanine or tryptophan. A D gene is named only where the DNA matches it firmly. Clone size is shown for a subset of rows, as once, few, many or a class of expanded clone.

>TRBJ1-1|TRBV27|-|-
CASSARVPPAAFF
TGTGCCAGCAGTGCCCGGGTCCCCCCAGCAGCTTTCTTT
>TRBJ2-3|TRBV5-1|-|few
CASSFNTGTDTQYF
TGCGCCAGCAGCTTTAACACAGGCACAGATACGCAGTATTTT
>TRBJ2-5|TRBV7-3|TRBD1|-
CASSFLPGQGIETQYF
TGTGCCAGCAGCTTCTTACCGGGACAGGGGATAGAGACCCAGTACTTC
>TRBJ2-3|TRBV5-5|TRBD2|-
CASSLFGRRGGSDTQYF
TGTGCCAGCAGCTTGTTCGGTCGGCGGGGGGGCTCAGATACGCAGTATTTT
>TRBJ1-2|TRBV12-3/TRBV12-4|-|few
CASSPAGVYGYTF
TGTGCCAGCAGTCCTGCCGGGGTCTATGGCTACACCTTC
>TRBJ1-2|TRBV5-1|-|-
CASSLDIIYGYTF
TGCGCCAGCAGTCTCGACATCATCTATGGCTACACCTTC
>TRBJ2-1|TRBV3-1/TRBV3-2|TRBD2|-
CASSHGGFHNEQFF
TGTGCCAGCAGCCACGGGGGGTTTCACAATGAGCAGTTCTTC
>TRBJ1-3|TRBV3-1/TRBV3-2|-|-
CASSQLSGESGNTIYF
TGTGCCAGCAGCCAACTTTCCGGGGAATCTGGAAACACCATATATTTT
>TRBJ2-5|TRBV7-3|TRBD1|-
CASSPPGTGEGVTQYF
TGTGCCAGCAGCCCGCCGGGGACAGGGGAAGGGGTGACCCAGTACTTC
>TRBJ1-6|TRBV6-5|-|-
CASSYSRNSPLHF
TGTGCCAGCAGTTACTCGCGGAATTCACCCCTCCACTTT
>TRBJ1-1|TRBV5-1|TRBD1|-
CASSLGQSLEAFF
TGCGCCAGCAGCCTGGGACAGAGTCTTGAAGCTTTCTTT
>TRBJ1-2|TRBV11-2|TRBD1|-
CASSLRTGEGYGYTF
TGTGCCAGCAGCCTCCGGACAGGGGAGGGGTATGGCTACACCTTC
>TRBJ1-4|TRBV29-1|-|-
CSVGSGLLNEKLFF
TGCAGCGTTGGTTCGGGGTTACTTAATGAAAAACTGTTTTTT
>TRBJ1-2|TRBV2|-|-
CARGQRGGYTF
TGTGCCAGAGGACAGAGGGGAGGCTACACCTTC
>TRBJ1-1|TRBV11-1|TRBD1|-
CASSKGQGTEAFF
TGTGCCAGCAGTAAAGGACAGGGAACTGAAGCTTTCTTT
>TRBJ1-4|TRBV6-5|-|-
CASSLRAGSNEKLFF
TGTGCCAGCAGTCTTAGGGCAGGGTCTAATGAAAAACTGTTTTTT
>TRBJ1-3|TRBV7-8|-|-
CASSLGQLNTIYF
TGTGCCAGCAGCTTAGGACAACTGAACACCATATATTTT
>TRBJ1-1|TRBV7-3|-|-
CASSLLHSNTEAFF
TGTGCCAGCAGCTTATTACATTCGAACACTGAAGCTTTCTTT
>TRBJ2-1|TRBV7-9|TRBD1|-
CASSLATGVYNEQFF
TGTGCCAGCAGCTTGGCGACAGGGGTCTACAATGAGCAGTTCTTC
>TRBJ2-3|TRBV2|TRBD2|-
CASSGTSGGPTDTQYF
TGTGCCAGCAGTGGGACTAGCGGGGGGCCCACAGATACGCAGTATTTT
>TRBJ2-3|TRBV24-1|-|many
CATSDSLQRVYF
TGTGCCACCAGTGATTCTCTCCAACGGGTGTATTTT
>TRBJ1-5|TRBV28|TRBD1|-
CASSWGQGKQPQHF
TGTGCCAGCAGTTGGGGACAGGGTAAGCAGCCCCAGCATTTT
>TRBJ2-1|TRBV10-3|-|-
CAISELNEQFF
TGTGCCATCAGTGAGCTCAATGAGCAGTTCTTC
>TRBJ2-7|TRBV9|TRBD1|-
CASSALGTAVEQYF
TGTGCCAGCAGCGCGCTAGGGACAGCGGTGGAGCAGTACTTC
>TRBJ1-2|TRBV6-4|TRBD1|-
CASRRDRGSLYGYTF
TGTGCCAGCAGGCGGGACAGGGGCTCTCTCTATGGCTACACCTTC
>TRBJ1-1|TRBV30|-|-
CAWSVAALSVREAFF
TGTGCCTGGAGTGTGGCGGCCTTGTCGGTGAGAGAAGCTTTCTTT
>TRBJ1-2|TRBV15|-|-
CATSRDRFNYGYTF
TGTGCCACCAGCAGAGACAGGTTTAACTATGGCTACACCTTC
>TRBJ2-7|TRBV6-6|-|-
CASSYSRGWNEQYF
TGTGCCAGCAGTTACTCTAGGGGCTGGAACGAGCAGTACTTC
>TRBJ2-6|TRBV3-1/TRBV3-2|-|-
CASSPRVAGANVLTF
TGTGCCAGCAGCCCCAGGGTAGCCGGGGCCAACGTCCTGACTTTC
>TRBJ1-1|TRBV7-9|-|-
CASSLSGNTEAFF
TGTGCCAGCAGCTTATCAGGGAACACTGAAGCTTTCTTT
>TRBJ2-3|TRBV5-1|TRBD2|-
CASSLGLAGARASTDTQYF
TGCGCCAGCAGCTTGGGTCTAGCGGGGGCCCGTGCTAGCACAGATACGCAGTATTTT
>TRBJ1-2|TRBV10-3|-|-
CASQAQALEGYTF
TGTGCCAGCCAGGCCCAGGCGTTAGAAGGCTACACCTTC
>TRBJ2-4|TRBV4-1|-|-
CASSQETALAKNIQYF
TGCGCCAGCAGCCAAGAGACAGCGCTAGCCAAAAACATTCAGTACTTC
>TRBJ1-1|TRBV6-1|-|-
CASSEEERQTRKFEAFF
TGTGCCAGCAGTGAAGAAGAGCGGCAGACGCGTAAATTTGAAGCTTTCTTT
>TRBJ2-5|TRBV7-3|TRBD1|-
CASSKGGGRDETQYF
TGTGCCAGCAGCAAAGGGGGCGGCAGGGATGAGACCCAGTACTTC
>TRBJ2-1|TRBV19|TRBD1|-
CASSSQQGTYNEQFF
TGTGCCAGTTCCTCTCAACAGGGGACCTACAATGAGCAGTTCTTC
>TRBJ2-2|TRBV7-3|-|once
CASQQGGMTGELFF
TGTGCCAGCCAACAGGGTGGTATGACCGGGGAGCTGTTTTTT
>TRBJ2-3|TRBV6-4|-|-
CASSEGGGTDTQYF
TGTGCCAGCAGTGAGGGCGGGGGCACAGATACGCAGTATTTT
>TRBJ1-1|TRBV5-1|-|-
CASSTSTGTTEAFF
TGCGCCAGCAGCACCAGTACAGGGACGACTGAAGCTTTCTTT
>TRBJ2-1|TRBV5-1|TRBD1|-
CASSAGQGRDEQFF
TGCGCCAGCAGCGCTGGACAGGGACGGGACGAGCAGTTCTTC
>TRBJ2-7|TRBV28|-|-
CASSRTQYYEQYF
TGTGCCAGCAGTAGGACTCAATACTACGAGCAGTACTTC
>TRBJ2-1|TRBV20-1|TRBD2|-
CSASSPSGGLSSYNEQFF
TGCAGTGCTAGTTCGCCTAGCGGGGGTCTGAGCTCCTACAATGAGCAGTTCTTC
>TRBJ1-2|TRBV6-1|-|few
CASSDRLTGGYGYTF
TGTGCCAGCAGTGATAGGCTGACGGGGGGCTATGGCTACACCTTC
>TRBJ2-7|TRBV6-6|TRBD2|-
CASSYERGAYEQYF
TGTGCCAGCAGTTACGAGCGGGGGGCTTACGAGCAGTACTTC
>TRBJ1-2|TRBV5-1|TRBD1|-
CASSPLVTGEGYTF
TGCGCCAGCAGCCCCCTGGTAACAGGGGAAGGCTACACCTTC
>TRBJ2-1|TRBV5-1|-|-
CASSLAGGPSYNEQFF
TGCGCCAGCAGCTTGGCCGGGGGACCATCCTACAATGAGCAGTTCTTC
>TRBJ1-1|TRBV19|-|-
CASIQEPMNTEAFF
TGTGCCAGTATACAGGAGCCCATGAACACTGAAGCTTTCTTT
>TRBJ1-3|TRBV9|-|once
CASSAGGGSGNTIYF
TGTGCCAGCAGCGCTGGGGGAGGCTCTGGAAACACCATATATTTT
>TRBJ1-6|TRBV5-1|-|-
CASSLEGVWNSPLHF
TGCGCCAGCAGCTTGGAGGGGGTATGGAATTCACCCCTCCACTTT
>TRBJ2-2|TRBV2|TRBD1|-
CASSAGTGRTGELFF
TGTGCCAGCAGTGCCGGGACAGGGCGGACCGGGGAGCTGTTTTTT
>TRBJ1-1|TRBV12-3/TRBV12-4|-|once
CASILQGNGKAFF
TGTGCCAGCATTCTTCAGGGGAACGGCAAAGCTTTCTTT
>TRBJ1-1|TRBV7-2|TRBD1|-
CASSLLAGTGGFF
TGTGCCAGCAGCTTACTGGCCGGGACAGGGGGTTTCTTT
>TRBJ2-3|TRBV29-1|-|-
CSVVTWPDTQYF
TGCAGCGTGGTGACTTGGCCAGATACGCAGTATTTT
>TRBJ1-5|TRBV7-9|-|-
CASSLVGDPDRPQHF
TGTGCCAGCAGCTTAGTCGGTGATCCTGATCGGCCCCAGCATTTT